These 25 T cell receptor beta chains came from one sample sequenced in a study of blood T cell repertoires in COVID-19. Profiling relied on immunoSEQ multiplex PCR, and the TCRdb table lists in-frame clones only, not all of them. The sample has more than 85,000 clones, over 75% seen once. Sequenced: peripheral blood. The receptors come from a man in his forties or fifties with acute or convalescent COVID-19.

V is TRBV5-1 and J is TRBJ2-7; 7 bases are a match to TRBD1. Germline CDR1 reads SGHRS; CDR2 reads YFSETQ. This CDR3 is 13 amino acids long. V lost 7 bases, J lost 0 bases, and 4 bases stayed unmatched. For the CDR3, the DNA is TGCGCCAGCTACCGGGACAGCTCCTACGAGCAGTACTTC. It codes for CASYRDSSYEQYF.

This chain uses TRBV5-1 with TRBJ1-5; possible D gene TRBD1, 5 bases. V lost 0 bases and J 3 bases, leaving 10 bases between the germline ends. Germline assignment: CDR1 SGHRS and CDR2 YFSETQ. The CDR3 is made up of 15 amino acids. The chain's CDR3 is CASSLVGALNQPQHF. The DNA of the CDR3 is TGCGCCAGCAGCTTGGTTGGGGCCCTCAATCAGCCCCAGCATTTT.

The genes are TRBV19 and TRBJ2-4, with a weak D call TRBD2 (6 bases). Germline V gene data show CDR1 as LNHDA and CDR2 as SQIVND (reference sequence). The CDR3 spans 17 residues. The V end was cut by 7 bases, the J end by 2 bases, with 21 bases between. CDR3 DNA sequence: TGTGCCAGTAATTTCATTCAGGGAGGATCCTCCAAAAACATTCAGTACTTC. Translation gives CASNFIQGGSSKNIQYF.

The rearrangement links TRBV11-3 to TRBJ2-5; unclear D gene. Trimming left V 0 bases short and J 5 bases short, with 10 bases between. The V gene's germline CDR1 is SGHNT and CDR2 YENEEA. The CDR3 sequence is 14 residues long. CDR3 protein: CASSLDLGWETQYF. The CDR3 DNA reads as TGTGCCAGCAGCTTAGACCTAGGATGGGAGACCCAGTACTTC.

V and J are TRBV28 and TRBJ2-1; D possibly corresponds to TRBD1 (6 bases). This CDR3 contains 11 residues. Trimming removed 6 bases at V and 15 bases at J, with 15 bases between. The V gene's germline CDR1 is MDHEN and CDR2 SYDVKM. The CDR3 DNA follows: TGTGCCAGCAGGAGCCACAGGGATCGGTTCTTC. Translation gives CASRSHRDRFF.

This clone was seen a few times. The genes are TRBV10-2 and TRBJ1-4; D is ambiguous. The CDR3 spans 12 residues. Between the trimmed V and J ends, which lost 5 bases and 5 bases, there was a span of 6 bases. From germline, CDR1 is WSHSY and CDR2 SAAADI. The CDR3 nucleotides read TGCGCCAGCAGTCCGGGGAATGAAAAACTGTTTTTT. Its protein product is CASSPGNEKLFF.

CDR3 DNA sequence: TGTGCCAGCAGGCCCGGGGACTTATCGAGCGATGAGCAGTTCTTC. It yields the protein CASRPGDLSSDEQFF. This sequence joins TRBV6-5 and TRBJ2-1, with D maybe TRBD2 (6 bases). The V end was cut by 6 bases, the J end by 8 bases, with 20 bases between. Per germline, CDR1 MNHEY and CDR2 SVGAGI. CDR3 length: 15 residues.

V gene TRBV7-9 combines with J gene TRBJ2-1; maybe TRBD2 (6 bases). This CDR3 spans 15 amino acids. Trimming removed 4 bases from V and 5 bases from J, with 15 bases in between. The germline CDR1 and CDR2 sequences are SEHNR and FQNEAQ (reference sequence). CDR3 loop: CASSSPRTNHNEQFF. The CDR3, as DNA: TGTGCCAGCAGCTCCCCCCGGACTAACCACAATGAGCAGTTCTTC.

This chain connects TRBV3-1 (or the pseudogene TRBV3-2) to TRBJ2-7; TRBD1 matches 10 bases. CDR3 length equals 14 residues. CDR1 is LGHDT, CDR2 YNNKEL, per germline (reference sequence). J gave up 8 bases and V 5 bases, and 9 bases lay outside the gene matches. This chain's CDR3 is CASSGDRGRTKQYF. CDR3 in DNA: TGTGCCAGCAGCGGAGACAGGGGGCGAACCAAGCAGTACTTC.

This chain joins TRBV11-3 and TRBJ2-5, with 10 bases that match TRBD2. Per the germline V gene, CDR1 is SGHNT and CDR2 is YENEEA. This CDR3 is built from 15 residues. V shed 5 bases, J shed 1 base, and the junction held 4 bases outside the gene matches. In DNA form, the CDR3 reads TGTGCCAGCAGCCCCCGGACTAGCGGCCAAGAGACCCAGTACTTC. Encoded protein: CASSPRTSGQETQYF. The full variable domain, completed using reference TRBV11-3 and TRBJ2-5, is EAGVVQSPRYKIIEKKQPVAFWCNPISGHNTLYWYLQNLGQGPELLIRYENEEAVDDSQLPKDRFSAERLKGVDSTLKIQPAELGDSAVYLCASSPRTSGQETQYFGPGTRLLVL.

The V and J genes are TRBV29-1 and TRBJ2-1; 7 bases agree with TRBD1. With V trimmed by 6 bases and J by 2 bases, 10 bases remained unmatched. The CDR3 is 15 residues long. Germline CDR1 and CDR2: SQVTM and ANQGSEA. The CDR3 DNA reads TGCAGCGTGTACCCTACAGGGGCAACCTACAATGAGCAGTTCTTC. Translating gives CSVYPTGATYNEQFF.

The table lists this clone with a count of one. The CDR3: CASSPLLAGGPTDTQYF. CDR3 sequence (DNA): TGTGCCAGCAGCCCCCTCCTAGCGGGGGGGCCCACAGATACGCAGTATTTT. The chain has TRBV9 and TRBJ2-3; 12 nucleotides agree with TRBD2. CDR3 length: 17 amino acids. From germline, CDR1 is SGDLS and CDR2 YYNGEE. Trimming took 4 bases from V and 2 from J; bases not matched to a gene: 8.

V is TRBV5-1 and J is TRBJ2-5; 11 bases line up with TRBD2. CDR3 length: 16 amino acids. V lost 4 bases, J lost 2 bases, and 7 bases stayed unmatched. CDR1 is SGHRS and CDR2 is YFSETQ in the germline V gene. The CDR3 coding sequence is TGCGCCAGCAGCCCTGGGGCTAGCGGGGGGCAAGAGACCCAGTACTTC. Its protein is CASSPGASGGQETQYF.

The CDR3 loop is CASRRQGYNEQFF. Written as DNA, the CDR3 is TGTGCCAGCAGGAGACAGGGATACAATGAGCAGTTCTTC. The chain carries TRBV11-3 and TRBJ2-1; 7 bases match TRBD1. With V trimmed by 6 bases and J by 4 bases, 3 bases remained unmatched. Germline CDR1 reads SGHNT; CDR2 reads YENEEA. This CDR3 contains 13 residues.

V usage is TRBV2 and J usage is TRBJ1-4; D remains unclear. CDR3 size: 16 residues. Germline V gives CDR1 SNHLY, CDR2 FYNNEI. The V end lost 6 bases, the J end lost 0 bases, and 14 bases lay between the germline ends. In DNA, the CDR3 is TGTGCCAGCAGCCCAAGTGTAACTGCAACTAATGAAAAACTGTTTTTT. It specifies CASSPSVTATNEKLFF.

This clone was observed a single time. The chain combines TRBV9 with TRBJ2-7; TRBD1 matches 8 bases. The J segment lost 0 bases and the V segment lost 3 bases, leaving 2 bases of the junction unmatched. The CDR3 is made up of 14 amino acids. Germline CDR1 reads SGDLS; CDR2 reads YYNGEE. The CDR3 coding sequence is TGTGCCAGCAGCGAAGGACAGGGCTCCTACGAGCAGTACTTC. As protein: CASSEGQGSYEQYF. Full variable domain (outside the CDR3, taken from reference TRBV9 and TRBJ2-7): DSGVTQTPKHLITATGQRVTLRCSPRSGDLSVYWYQQSLDQGLQFLIQYYNGEERAKGNILERFSAQQFPDLHSELNLSSLELGDSALYFCASSEGQGSYEQYFGPGTRLTVT.

The chain carries TRBV4-1 and TRBJ2-1; no firm D call. The CDR3 totals 14 residues. Trimming removed 1 base at V and 7 bases at J, with 11 bases between. Germline CDR1 is MGHRA and CDR2 is YSYEKL. In DNA, the CDR3 is TGCGCCAGCAGCCAAGCCCTAGTTGGTAATGAGCAGTTCTTC. Translating it yields CASSQALVGNEQFF.

This clone was seen more than once but under ten times. The rearrangement links TRBV5-1 to TRBJ1-6, with 8 bases aligning to TRBD1. The V gene's germline CDR1 is SGHRS and CDR2 YFSETQ. This CDR3 is built from 15 residues. After removal of 0 bases from V and 9 bases from J, the junction contained 5 bases not matched to a gene. Here the CDR3 DNA reads TGCGCCAGCAGCTTGGAGGGGGACAGGTCTTCACCCCTCCACTTT. The encoded protein is CASSLEGDRSSPLHF. The full variable domain, in which reference TRBV5-1 and TRBJ1-6 provide the parts outside the CDR3, is KAGVTQTPRYLIKTRGQQVTLSCSPISGHRSVSWYQQTPGQGLQFLFEYFSETQRNKGNFPGRFSGRQFSNSRSEMNVSTLELGDSALYLCASSLEGDRSSPLHFGNGTRLTVT.

The chain has TRBV19 and TRBJ2-3; 7 bases line up with TRBD1. The CDR3 has 16 amino acids. With 1 base clipped from V and 0 bases from J, the junction kept 4 bases outside the gene matches. Germline V CDR1 and CDR2: LNHDA, SQIVND (reference sequence). CDR3: CASSIVGQVSTDTQYF. The CDR3 bases are TGTGCCAGTAGTATAGTTGGACAGGTTAGCACAGATACGCAGTATTTT.

The chain couples TRBV28 to TRBJ2-2, with a possible D match to TRBD1 (6 bases). Between the trimmed V and J ends, which lost 3 bases and 0 bases, there was a span of 14 bases. Germline CDR1 reads MDHEN; CDR2 reads SYDVKM. The CDR3 has 17 amino acids. This CDR3 is CASSFPTGLSNTGELFF. CDR3 sequence (DNA): TGTGCCAGCAGTTTTCCTACAGGGTTATCGAACACCGGGGAGCTGTTTTTT.

The chain uses TRBV12-2 and TRBJ2-5; the listed D gene, TRBD2, was not tested against the DNA. TRBV12-2 is a pseudogene locus. This CDR3 contains 14 residues. The CDR3 coding sequence is TGTGCAAGTCGCTTGGGGACTAGCGGGGTCGGTCAGTACTTC. Residues: CASRLGTSGVGQYF.

Of note for this clone: The same CDR3 can be traced to other DNA sequences in this sample. The rearrangement joins TRBV7-2 to TRBJ2-3; D remains ambiguous. CDR3 length: 12 residues. With 5 bases removed from V and 6 bases from J, the gap between germline ends came to 9 bases. Germline V CDR1 and CDR2: SGHTA, FQGNSA. This CDR3 reads CASSLSGDTQYF. The CDR3 nucleotides are TGTGCCAGCAGCCTATCTGGTGATACGCAGTATTTT.

This chain joins TRBV11-1 and TRBJ1-1; 10 nucleotides line up with TRBD1. The V and J ends lost 3 bases and 4 bases, in that order; junction bases with no gene match: 8. Germline assignment: CDR1 SGHAT and CDR2 FQDESV (reference sequence). The CDR3 consists of 16 residues. Here the CDR3 DNA reads TGTGCCAGCAGCTTCGGACAGGGGGTTACAGTCACTGAAGCTTTCTTT. As protein: CASSFGQGVTVTEAFF.

The chain joins TRBV27 to TRBJ2-5; 7 nucleotides agree with TRBD1. The CDR3 is made up of 15 amino acids. The germline V gene has CDR1 MNHEY and CDR2 SMNVEV (reference sequence). The J segment lost 4 bases and the V segment lost 6 bases, leaving 11 bases of the junction unmatched. The CDR3 reads CASSRIPTGRETQYF. CDR3 sequence (DNA): TGTGCCAGCAGCCGAATCCCGACAGGGCGAGAGACCCAGTACTTC.

This sequence joins TRBV5-1 and TRBJ2-1; TRBD2 matches 12 bases. This CDR3 comprises 15 residues. Germline-derived CDR1 and CDR2 are SGHRS and YFSETQ. V shed 4 bases, J shed 6 bases, and the junction held 5 bases outside the gene matches. The CDR3 spells CASSPLAGGTNEQFF. Here the CDR3 DNA reads TGCGCCAGCAGCCCCCTAGCGGGAGGGACCAATGAGCAGTTCTTC.